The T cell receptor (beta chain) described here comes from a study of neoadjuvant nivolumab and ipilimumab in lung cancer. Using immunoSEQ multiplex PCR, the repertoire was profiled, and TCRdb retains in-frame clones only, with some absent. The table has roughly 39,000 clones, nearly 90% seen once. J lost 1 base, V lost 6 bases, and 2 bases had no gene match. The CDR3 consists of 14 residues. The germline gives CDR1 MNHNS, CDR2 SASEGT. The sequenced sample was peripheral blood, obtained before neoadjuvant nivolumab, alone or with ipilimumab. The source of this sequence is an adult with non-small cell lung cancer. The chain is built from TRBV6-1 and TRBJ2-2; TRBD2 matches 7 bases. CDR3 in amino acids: CASRASGNTGELFF. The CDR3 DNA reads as TGTGCCAGCAGGGCTAGCGGGAACACCGGGGAGCTGTTTTTT.